This TCR beta chain originates from a study of blood T cell repertoires in COVID-19. Overall study context: COVID-19 samples, acute and convalescent, were from the United States, Italy and Spain.

Generated by immunoSEQ multiplex PCR, the TCRdb table keeps only in-frame clones and is missing some. The data hold 150,000 or so clones, with roughly 80% observed a single time. Germline V gene data show CDR1 as SGDLS and CDR2 as YYNGEE. V gave up 1 base and J gave up 2 bases, with 10 bases separating them. This CDR3 is 15 amino acids long. This clonotype was sampled from a woman aged 55-70 years with acute or convalescent COVID-19. The chain couples TRBV9 to TRBJ1-3; D is perhaps TRBD1 (5 bases). Material: peripheral blood. The CDR3 reads CASSVSGSTGNTIYF. The CDR3 coding sequence is TGTGCCAGCAGCGTATCAGGGTCGACTGGAAACACCATATATTTT. The full variable domain, its missing parts supplied by reference TRBV9 and TRBJ1-3, is DSGVTQTPKHLITATGQRVTLRCSPRSGDLSVYWYQQSLDQGLQFLIQYYNGEERAKGNILERFSAQQFPDLHSELNLSSLELGDSALYFCASSVSGSTGNTIYFGEGSWLTVV.